This passage covers 18 T cell receptor beta chains from one sample sequenced in a study of graft-versus-host responses after intestinal transplantation. The antigens for these receptors are not known. Some clones are missing from TCRdb's copy, which holds only in-frame ones; the method was immunoSEQ multiplex PCR. The repertoire consists of some 70,000 clones, with 80% to 90% occurring once and the leading ten covering roughly 8%. The specimen comprised unstimulated CD8+ T cells sorted from spleen or lymph node cells, sampled before transplant. Every receptor here comes from a human donor who was the organ donor for an intestinal transplant.

The genes are TRBV4-1 and TRBJ1-2; no clear D gene. This CDR3 region has 14 residues. Trimming cost V 1 base and J 4 bases, with 10 bases left between them. Germline V CDR1 and CDR2: MGHRA, YSYEKL. The CDR3 region has the DNA TGCGCCAGCAGCCAAGTTGGAACAGCCTATGGCTACACCTTC. Protein: CASSQVGTAYGYTF.

CDR3 amino acids: CASRGGTEAFF. DNA of the CDR3: TGTGCCAGCCGGGGGGGCACTGAAGCTTTCTTT. V and J are TRBV5-4 and TRBJ1-1; a weak D match, TRBD1 (5 bases). The CDR3 contains 11 residues. The germline V and J ends were trimmed by 7 bases and 4 bases, with 8 bases remaining between them. Germline loops: CDR1 SGHNT, CDR2 YYREEE (reference sequence).

The CDR3 bases are TGTGCCAGCAGCAGGGGCCCCACGAATAATTCACCCCTCCACTTT. The encoded protein is CASSRGPTNNSPLHF. The genes are TRBV2 and TRBJ1-6; TRBD1 might be the D (6 bases). CDR1 SNHLY and CDR2 FYNNEI come from the germline V gene. The CDR3 sequence is 15 residues long. V was trimmed by 6 bases and J by 5 bases, leaving 14 bases between them.

This sequence joins TRBV6-5 and TRBJ1-2, with TRBD1 matching over 8 bases. There are 14 residues in the CDR3. Trimming cost V 4 bases and J 8 bases; bases outside gene matches: 9. Germline V gives CDR1 MNHEY, CDR2 SVGAGI. In DNA, the CDR3 is TGTGCCAGCAGTTCCCGGACAGGGTTGGGGGGCTACACCTTC. Residues: CASSSRTGLGGYTF.

As DNA, the CDR3 is TGTGCCAGCAGCTTAGCGGGGGAACTGTTTTTT. Translated: CASSLAGELFF. The rearrangement links TRBV7-8 to TRBJ1-4; maybe TRBD1 (5 bases). Germline lookup yields CDR1 SGHVS and CDR2 FQNEAQ. CDR3 size: 11 residues. With 0 bases removed from V and 12 bases from J, the gap between germline ends came to 5 bases.

V gene TRBV6-1 combines with J gene TRBJ1-6; D is unclear. This CDR3 region has 11 residues. Germline-derived CDR1 and CDR2 are MNHNS and SASEGT. Trimming removed 8 bases at V and 7 bases at J, with 6 bases between. CDR3 nucleotide sequence: TGTGCCAGCGGTCCCAATTCACCCCTCCACTTT. This gives the protein CASGPNSPLHF.

V usage is TRBV6-5 and J usage is TRBJ2-7; D might be TRBD1 or TRBD2, each matching 5 bases. The V end lost 5 bases, the J end lost 2 bases, and 10 bases lay between the germline ends. Germline V CDR1 and CDR2: MNHEY, SVGAGI. The CDR3 runs to 13 residues. CDR3 bases: TGTGCCAGCAGTCTGGGACGGACCTACGAGCAGTACTTC. Translated, it gives CASSLGRTYEQYF.

This chain connects TRBV28 to TRBJ1-2; tentative D call: TRBD1 (5 bases). Trimming shortened V by 6 bases and J by 7 bases, and 21 bases separated the two germline ends. This CDR3 has 15 residues. Looked up from germline, CDR1 is MDHEN and CDR2 is SYDVKM. CDR3 sequence reads: CASSGAFWGESGYTF. The CDR3 nucleotides are TGTGCCAGCAGCGGGGCCTTTTGGGGGGAAAGTGGCTACACCTTC.

The chain combines TRBV11-1 with TRBJ2-7, with 8 positions matching TRBD2. The V gene end was trimmed by 0 bases and the J gene end by 0 bases; junction bases not matched to a gene: 7. CDR3 length: 17 residues. The V gene's germline CDR1 is SGHAT and CDR2 FQDESV (reference sequence). The CDR3 DNA sequence: TGTGCCAGCAGCTTAGCTGGCGGGGGGACCCTCTCCTACGAGCAGTACTTC. Its protein is CASSLAGGGTLSYEQYF.

The gene calls are TRBV21-1 and TRBJ2-1; TRBD2 is the table's D call, not checked against the DNA. TRBV21-1 is noted as a pseudogene. There are 14 residues in the CDR3. This CDR3 is CASRLGGAYNEQFF. The CDR3 DNA follows: TGTGCCAGCAGACTTGGGGGGGCATACAATGAGCAGTTCTTC.

This sequence joins TRBV5-6 and TRBJ2-2; 7 positions agree with TRBD2. The CDR3 spans 14 residues. Germline values: CDR1 SGHDT, CDR2 YYEEEE. J gave up 6 bases and V 2 bases, and 4 bases lay outside the gene matches. CDR3 sequence (DNA): TGTGCCAGCAGCTTCATTAGCGGGTCCGGGGAGCTGTTTTTT. Translated: CASSFISGSGELFF.

J is TRBJ2-3 and V is TRBV5-1; 9 positions agree with TRBD2. The germline V gene encodes CDR1 SGHRS and CDR2 YFSETQ. This CDR3 has 17 residues. V trimming: 0 bases; J trimming: 4 bases; junction bases outside the gene matches: 9. The CDR3 DNA follows: TGCGCCAGCAGCTTGGCCGGGCTAGCGGGGATTCCAGATACGCAGTATTTT. It yields the protein CASSLAGLAGIPDTQYF.

This chain joins TRBV6-1 and TRBJ2-3, with 11 bases matching TRBD2. With 2 bases clipped from V and 11 bases from J, the junction kept 12 bases outside the gene matches. The CDR3 contains 16 residues. Germline V gene data show CDR1 as MNHNS and CDR2 as SASEGT. The CDR3 nucleotides read TGTGCCAGCAGTGAATATATCCGACTAGCGGGGTATATGCAGTATTTT. Translating gives CASSEYIRLAGYMQYF.

This chain connects TRBV9 to TRBJ2-3; no reliable D call. The germline CDR1 and CDR2 sequences are SGDLS and YYNGEE. This CDR3 spans 13 amino acids. V lost 0 bases, J lost 5 bases, and 7 bases lay in between. CDR3 sequence: CASSVEVIDTQYF. Written as DNA, the CDR3 is TGTGCCAGCAGCGTAGAGGTCATAGATACGCAGTATTTT.

The V call is TRBV19, the J call TRBJ1-4, with 7 bases matching TRBD1. Germline V lookup: CDR1 LNHDA, CDR2 SQIVND (reference sequence). The CDR3 has 15 residues. The J segment lost 0 bases and the V segment lost 8 bases, leaving 6 bases of the junction unmatched. The CDR3 DNA reads as TGTGCCAGTCGGACAGGAGTTGCAACTAATGAAAAACTGTTTTTT. It yields the protein CASRTGVATNEKLFF.

In this sample, this clone turned up a few times. The chain joins TRBV4-1 to TRBJ2-7; no definite D call. Germline V gene sequence: CDR1 MGHRA, CDR2 YSYEKL. The CDR3 covers 13 residues. Trimming removed 3 bases from V and 3 bases from J, with 9 bases in between. The CDR3 reads CASSHSRGYEQYF. CDR3 coding DNA: TGCGCCAGCAGCCATTCCCGAGGCTACGAGCAGTACTTC.

The chain links TRBV2 to TRBJ1-5; D remains ambiguous. The length of the CDR3 is 16 residues. Trimming removed 2 bases at V and 0 bases at J, with 11 bases between. From germline, CDR1 is SNHLY and CDR2 FYNNEI. The CDR3 DNA sequence: TGTGCCAGCAGTGAACATGCGGGGTATAGCAATCAGCCCCAGCATTTT. Translated, it gives CASSEHAGYSNQPQHF.

The genes are TRBV9 and TRBJ2-2; D is unclear. Trimming took 4 bases from V and 3 from J, leaving 16 bases between them. The CDR3 has 16 amino acids. Germline V gene data show CDR1 as SGDLS and CDR2 as YYNGEE. As DNA, the CDR3 is TGTGCCAGCAGCACACAAATCGGTTGGGACACCGGGGAGCTGTTTTTT. Protein sequence: CASSTQIGWDTGELFF.